The 21 T cell receptor beta chains listed next were all sequenced from one sample in a study of CD8 T cells in ankylosing spondylitis. TCRdb analysed the 5' RACE reads with MiXCR anew, one entry per CDR3 protein. The data contain approximately 250,000 distinct CDR3 sequences, more than 9% of them seen just once; the ten biggest clones take up roughly 2.5%. Material: blood, either unsorted or a sorted T cell fraction (not recorded which). Receptors were obtained from a male donor with ankylosing spondylitis or in good health (not recorded which).

This clonotype has ten or more counts. The DNA for the CDR3 is TGTGCCAGCAGCCAAGAGTTTCGAGACTTTAACGAGCAGTACTTC. As protein: CASSQEFRDFNEQYF. J is TRBJ2-7 and V is TRBV4-2; D ambiguous. The CDR3 spans 15 residues. Trimming shortened V by 0 bases and J by 5 bases, and 14 bases separated the two germline ends. The V gene's germline CDR1 is LGHNA and CDR2 YNFKEQ.

This clonotype occurred many times. As DNA, the CDR3 is TGCAGTGCTAGCAACACCGGGCCCTCAACAGATACGCAGTATTTT. The encoded protein is CSASNTGPSTDTQYF. The rearrangement uses TRBV20-1 and TRBJ2-3; no reliable D call. CDR3 length: 15 amino acids. V dropped 3 bases and J dropped 3 bases, with 16 bases sitting between them. The V gene's germline CDR1 is DFQATT and CDR2 SNEGSKA (reference sequence).

This sequence joins TRBV30 and TRBJ1-4, with D possibly being TRBD1 (5 bases). Trimming shortened V by 3 bases and J by 6 bases, and 20 bases separated the two germline ends. The germline CDR1 and CDR2 sequences are GTSNPN and SVGIG (reference sequence). The CDR3 runs 16 residues. CDR3 protein: CAWRAGMGIGDEKLFF. The DNA of the CDR3 is TGTGCCTGGAGGGCTGGTATGGGCATAGGGGATGAAAAACTGTTTTTT. The complete variable domain, with remaining parts taken from reference TRBV30 and TRBJ1-4, reads SQTIHQWPATLVQPVGSPLSLECTVEGTSNPNLYWYRQAAGRGLQLLFYSVGIGQISSEVPQNLSASRPQDRQFILSSKKLLLSDSGFYLCAWRAGMGIGDEKLFFGSGTQLSVL.

J is TRBJ1-1 and V is TRBV29-1; 8 nucleotides align to TRBD1. The CDR3 loop spans 12 amino acids. Germline V gives CDR1 SQVTM, CDR2 ANQGSEA. V lost 7 bases and J lost 4; bases outside the gene matches: 5. The CDR3 DNA reads TGCAGCGATCAGGGGGCGACCACTGAAGCTTTCTTT. Encoded protein: CSDQGATTEAFF.

In its sample, this clonotype was seen many times. This chain joins TRBV11-1 and TRBJ1-4; D gene uncertain. Trimming shortened V by 5 bases and J by 5 bases, and 24 bases separated the two germline ends. In germline, CDR1 is SGHAT, CDR2 FQDESV (reference sequence). The CDR3 length is 18 residues. CDR3 loop: CASSQRPLSTKMNEKLFF. The CDR3 DNA is TGTGCCAGCAGCCAGCGCCCGCTCTCGACAAAGATGAATGAAAAACTGTTTTTT.

This clonotype was found many times. V gene TRBV20-1 combines with J gene TRBJ2-2; tentatively, D is TRBD2 (7 bases). This CDR3 is built from 15 residues. The V gene lost 2 bases and the J gene lost 3 bases, with 13 bases spanning the gap. Germline V CDR1 and CDR2: DFQATT, SNEGSKA (reference sequence). The CDR3 spells CSARYQGRDTGELFF. Here the CDR3 DNA reads TGCAGTGCTAGATATCAGGGGAGGGACACCGGGGAGCTGTTTTTT.

Regarding this clonotype: Relative to the germline gene, one junction end is altered; a read error may explain this. The CDR3 here is CASSSYGTRDFYEQYF. CDR3 in DNA: TGTGCCAGCAGCTCCTACGGGACTAGAGACTTCTACGAACAGTACTTC. The rearrangement joins TRBV7-9 to TRBJ2-7; 8 nucleotides align to TRBD2. Looked up from germline, CDR1 is SEHNR and CDR2 is FQNEAQ (reference sequence). CDR3 length equals 16 residues.

The CDR3 sequence: CASSRTLGEQYF. DNA of the CDR3: TGTGCCAGCAGCCGCACTTTGGGGGAGCAGTACTTC. The chain links TRBV11-2 to TRBJ2-7; D ambiguous. The germline V gene encodes CDR1 SGHAT and CDR2 FQNNGV. The CDR3 spans 12 residues. V lost 5 bases, J lost 7 bases, and 12 bases lay in between.

This clonotype was found many times. V and J are TRBV20-1 and TRBJ2-3; a weak D match, TRBD1 (7 bases). Germline V lookup: CDR1 DFQATT, CDR2 SNEGSKA (reference sequence). The CDR3 runs to 13 residues. Here the CDR3 reads CSQGGRSTDTQYF. DNA of the CDR3: TGCAGCCAGGGGGGCAGGAGCACAGATACGCAGTATTTT.

This clonotype was observed many times. V gene TRBV30 combines with J gene TRBJ1-2, with D perhaps matching TRBD1 (6 bases). V was pared by 2 bases and J by 8 bases, with 15 bases between. Germline V gene sequence: CDR1 GTSNPN, CDR2 SVGIG (reference sequence). The length of the CDR3 is 13 residues. CDR3 in DNA: TGTGCCTGGAGTCCTCAGGGGAGAGGAGGCTACACCTTC. Amino acids: CAWSPQGRGGYTF.

There are a few counts of this clonotype. The V and J genes are TRBV20-1 and TRBJ2-7; 12 bases are shared with TRBD2. The CDR3 runs 17 residues. With 3 bases clipped from V and 0 bases from J, the junction kept 9 bases outside the gene matches. Germline CDR1 reads DFQATT; CDR2 reads SNEGSKA (reference sequence). CDR3 sequence reads: CSARSPSGRASSYEQYF. CDR3 nucleotide sequence: TGCAGTGCTAGGTCTCCTAGCGGGAGGGCTAGCTCCTACGAGCAGTACTTC.

This clonotype was observed at least ten times. CDR3 in amino acids: CASSESKGDGETQYF. CDR3 coding DNA: TGCGCCAGCAGTGAGTCGAAAGGGGATGGGGAGACCCAGTACTTC. The chain has TRBV10-2 and TRBJ2-5, with a weak D call TRBD1 (5 bases). Looked up from germline, CDR1 is WSHSY and CDR2 is SAAADI. The CDR3 sequence is 15 residues long. Deletions cut 0 bases from V and 5 bases from J, with 13 bases between.

This clonotype was observed a handful of times. The chain recombines TRBV7-9 with TRBJ2-7; 9 nucleotides align to TRBD1. Germline CDR1 reads SEHNR; CDR2 reads FQNEAQ (reference sequence). The CDR3 is made up of 15 amino acids. V shed 1 base, J shed 3 bases, and the junction held 4 bases outside the gene matches. The CDR3 nucleotides read TGTGCCAGCAGCTTAGTGGAGGACAGGGGCTACGAGCAGTACTTC. It specifies CASSLVEDRGYEQYF.

The table lists this clonotype with many counts. The V call is TRBV10-3, the J call TRBJ2-3; the match to TRBD1 covers 10 bases. V lost 5 bases, J lost 5 bases, and 7 bases stayed unmatched. The CDR3 totals 15 residues. Germline V gene lookup returns CDR1 ENHRY and CDR2 SYGVKD. CDR3 sequence reads: CAISKDRGRKDTQYF. CDR3 coding DNA: TGTGCCATCAGTAAAGACAGGGGGCGGAAAGATACGCAGTATTTT.

This chain joins TRBV5-1 and TRBJ2-5; D possibly corresponds to TRBD2 (5 bases). The CDR3 length is 12 residues. Germline V gives CDR1 SGHRS, CDR2 YFSETQ. V lost 4 bases, J lost 5 bases, and 9 bases lay in between. The DNA of the CDR3 is TGCGCCAGCAGCCCTACTAGGGAGACCCAGTACTTC. This encodes CASSPTRETQYF.

This chain joins TRBV10-1 and TRBJ2-3; TRBD1 matches at 10 bases. V shed 7 bases and J 10 bases; nucleotides not matched to a gene: 8. This CDR3 is 13 amino acids long. Germline V gives CDR1 WNHNN, CDR2 SYGVQD (reference sequence). CDR3 in DNA: TGCGCCAGCACAGAGACAGGGGGCGGATCGCAGTATTTT. It is translated as CASTETGGGSQYF.

The table lists this clonotype with many counts. The rearrangement uses TRBV24-1 and TRBJ1-2; no firm D call. The CDR3 has 12 amino acids. V was pared by 1 base and J by 8 bases, with 7 bases between. Germline CDR1 KGHDR, CDR2 SFDVKD. This CDR3 reads CATSDFKGGYTF. In nucleotides, the CDR3 is TGTGCCACCAGTGATTTCAAAGGAGGCTACACCTTC.

This chain connects TRBV5-4 to TRBJ2-7; TRBD1 aligns across 10 bases. There are 15 residues in the CDR3. Unmatched junction bases numbered 6, after V lost 4 bases and J lost 2 bases. The germline gives CDR1 SGHNT, CDR2 YYREEE (reference sequence). The CDR3 spells CASSLTGQGTYEQYF. CDR3 in DNA: TGTGCCAGCAGCCTAACGGGACAGGGGACCTACGAGCAGTACTTC.

This clonotype was detected ten times or more. V is TRBV7-2 and J is TRBJ2-1; no definite D call. CDR1 and CDR2 from the germline V gene are SGHTA and FQGNSA. The CDR3 totals 14 residues. V was trimmed by 6 bases and J by 3 bases, leaving 12 bases between them. The CDR3 sequence: CASSPYWGYNEQFF. In DNA, the CDR3 is TGTGCCAGCAGTCCATATTGGGGCTACAATGAGCAGTTCTTC.

Comment on this clonotype: Given a much more abundant clone one base away, this may be a read error. The V call is TRBV3-1, the J call TRBJ1-2; D might be TRBD1 (5 bases). This CDR3 is built from 13 residues. CDR1 is LGHDT, CDR2 YNNKEL, per germline (reference sequence). DNA of the CDR3: TGTGCCAGCAACCAAAGACAGTACTATGGCTACACCTTC. Its protein product is CASNQRQYYGYTF. The full variable domain, its missing parts supplied by reference TRBV3-1 and TRBJ1-2, is DTAVSQTPKYLVTQMGNDKSIKCEQNLGHDTMYWYKQDSKKFLKIMFSYNNKELIINETVPNRFSPKSPDKAHLNLHINSLELGDSAVYFCASNQRQYYGYTFGSGTRLTVV.

This clonotype was seen at least ten times. This chain connects TRBV5-8 to TRBJ2-1; 9 nucleotides match TRBD2. Trimming took 0 bases from V and 5 from J; bases not matched to a gene: 6. CDR1 and CDR2 from the germline V gene are SGHTS and YDEGEE. The CDR3 consists of 16 residues. In nucleotides, the CDR3 is TGTGCCAGCAGCTTGGAGGTTCTAGCGGGAAACAATGAGCAGTTCTTC. It translates to CASSLEVLAGNNEQFF.